This is a list of T cell receptor beta chains from one sample in a study of regulatory T cells in long-lasting Graves disease. TCRdb analysed the multiplex PCR reads with MiXCR anew, one entry per CDR3 protein. The table shows approximately 400,000 distinct CDR3 sequences, with about 15% occurring only once. Another study also made use of these data, one on T cells in Graves' hyperthyroidism and ophthalmopathy.

The sequencing used peripheral blood mononuclear cells (PBMCs), collected at new diagnosis, from a patient treated with antithyroid drugs. These receptors all come from a woman aged 25 to 45 with Graves disease. CDR3s include the opening cysteine and the closing phenylalanine or tryptophan. A D gene is named only where the DNA matches it firmly. A clone size is listed for some rows: how often the clone was seen (once, few, many), or a class if it is expanded.

many	TRBV5-1	TRBJ2-7	TRBD2	CASSSEAGTWYEQYF	TGCGCCAGCAGCTCCGAAGCGGGAACCTGGTACGAGCAGTACTTC
many	TRBV3-1	TRBJ2-5	NA	CASSAQETQYF	TGTGCCAGCAGCGCCCAAGAGACCCAGTACTTC
many	TRBV28	TRBJ2-2	NA	CASSLSPSSGGELFF	TGTGCCAGCAGTTTATCCCCCAGCTCGGGCGGGGAGCTGTTTTTT
many	TRBV28	TRBJ2-1	NA	CASTGLDEQFF	TGTGCCAGCACTGGGCTCGATGAGCAGTTCTTC
many	TRBV6-1	TRBJ2-7	NA	CASRYLRWQGEQYF	TGTGCCAGCAGGTATCTACGGTGGCAAGGCGAGCAGTACTTC
many	TRBV18	TRBJ2-2	NA	CASSPEAGTVTGELFF	TGTGCCAGCTCACCAGAGGCAGGGACGGTCACCGGGGAGCTGTTTTTT
many	TRBV18	TRBJ2-3	NA	CASSPEGVVDTQYF	TGTGCCAGCTCACCTGAGGGAGTCGTTGATACGCAGTATTTT
many	TRBV30	TRBJ1-2	NA	CAWSTSAGGYTF	TGTGCCTGGAGTACGAGTGCTGGTGGCTACACCTTC
NA	TRBV5-1	TRBJ2-7	NA	CASSLGSNYEQYF	TGCGCCAGCAGCTTGGGGTCTAACTACGAGCAGTACTTC
NA	TRBV30	TRBJ1-2	TRBD1	CAWGVGGTGIGYTF	TGTGCCTGGGGTGTTGGCGGGACAGGGATTGGCTACACCTTC
once	TRBV19	TRBJ2-7	TRBD2	CASSQFSGSSYEQYF	TGTGCCAGTAGTCAATTTAGCGGGAGCTCCTACGAGCAGTACTTC
few	TRBV27	TRBJ2-7	TRBD1	CASSLAQGRNEQYF	TGTGCCAGCAGTTTAGCACAGGGGAGAAACGAGCAGTACTTC
many	TRBV11-2	TRBJ1-2	NA	CASSLVRGTEYGYTF	TGTGCCAGCAGCTTAGTTCGCGGGACGGAATATGGCTACACCTTC
many	TRBV10-3	TRBJ1-1	NA	CAIKGGLNTEAFF	TGTGCCATCAAGGGGGGCCTGAACACTGAAGCTTTCTTT
many	TRBV11-2	TRBJ2-1	TRBD2	CASSLAETSGALYNEQFF	TGTGCCAGCAGCTTAGCGGAGACTAGCGGGGCTCTTTACAATGAGCAGTTCTTC
many	TRBV6-2/TRBV6-3	TRBJ2-3	TRBD2	CASSYTPPSGIRDTQYF	TGTGCCAGCAGTTACACCCCCCCTAGCGGGATCAGAGATACGCAGTATTTT
few	TRBV6-5	TRBJ1-1	TRBD1	CASSFPDRGSIWTEAFF	TGTGCCAGCAGTTTCCCGGACAGGGGGTCGATCTGGACTGAAGCTTTCTTT
NA	TRBV27	TRBJ2-5	TRBD2	CASSYTPGLAEKYF	TGTGCCAGCAGTTACACCCCGGGACTAGCGGAAAAGTACTTC
NA	TRBV12-3/TRBV12-4	TRBJ2-3	TRBD2	CASSFGLAGLADTQYF	TGTGCCAGCAGTTTTGGACTAGCGGGATTAGCAGATACGCAGTATTTT
NA	TRBV19	TRBJ1-1	NA	CASSPIFTTGPTEAFF	TGTGCCAGTAGCCCAATATTTACTACAGGGCCCACTGAAGCTTTCTTT
many	TRBV2	TRBJ2-1	NA	CASLSDYNEQFF	TGTGCCAGCCTTTCTGACTACAATGAGCAGTTCTTC
NA	TRBV24-1	TRBJ2-7	NA	CATSERVGEFSYEQYF	TGTGCCACCAGTGAAAGGGTAGGGGAGTTCTCCTACGAGCAGTACTTC
few	TRBV4-1	TRBJ2-7	TRBD2	CASSQDLSGDSRSYEQYF	TGCGCCAGCAGCCAAGACTTGAGCGGGGACTCTAGATCCTACGAGCAGTACTTC
many	TRBV7-2	TRBJ2-2	TRBD1	CASSLNRGTGELFF	TGTGCCAGCAGCTTGAACAGGGGGACCGGGGAGCTGTTTTTT
many	TRBV11-3	TRBJ2-5	NA	CASSRGPVEQETQYF	TGTGCCAGCTCGCGAGGGCCCGTCGAACAAGAGACCCAGTACTTC
many	TRBV11-3	TRBJ2-7	TRBD2	CASSLGDRSGSASYEQYF	TGTGCCAGCAGCTTAGGCGATCGCAGCGGGAGCGCCTCCTACGAGCAGTACTTC
NA	TRBV7-2	TRBJ1-1	NA	CVSSPAPTPGNTEAFF	TGTGTCAGCAGCCCCGCCCCCACGCCGGGGAACACTGAAGCTTTCTTT
NA	TRBV19	TRBJ2-7	NA	CASSIETSGAYEQYF	TGTGCCAGTAGTATAGAAACTAGTGGCGCCTACGAGCAGTACTTC
many	TRBV27	TRBJ2-5	NA	CASSLAFGETQYF	TGTGCCAGCAGTCTAGCGTTTGGAGAGACCCAGTACTTC
NA	TRBV24-1	TRBJ2-3	TRBD2	CATSDLKQRERDTQYF	TGTGCCACCAGTGATTTGAAGCAGCGGGAGAGGGATACGCAGTATTTT
many	TRBV5-1	TRBJ1-2	NA	CASSFSPDTIPTNYGYTF	TGCGCCAGCAGCTTCTCCCCAGACACTATACCAACTAACTATGGCTACACCTTC
many	TRBV2	TRBJ2-7	TRBD2	CASSGLVLYEQYF	TGTGCCAGCAGCGGACTAGTTCTCTACGAGCAGTACTTC
many	TRBV30	TRBJ2-1	NA	CAWSVLGDGQFF	TGTGCCTGGAGTGTACTGGGGGATGGGCAGTTCTTC
NA	TRBV28	TRBJ2-3	TRBD2	CASSTGPDTTSQLFTDTQYF	TGTGCCAGCAGCACCGGACCAGATACGACTAGCCAGCTATTCACAGATACGCAGTATTTT
many	TRBV30	TRBJ2-3	NA	CAWSETDTQYF	TGTGCCTGGAGTGAAACAGATACGCAGTATTTT
NA	TRBV5-5	TRBJ2-1	TRBD2	CASSRTSASYEQFF	TGTGCCAGCAGTAGGACTAGCGCTTCCTACGAGCAGTTCTTC
NA	TRBV4-1	TRBJ2-1	TRBD2	CASSPPGTSPYNEQFF	TGCGCCAGCAGCCCCCCCGGGACTAGCCCCTACAATGAGCAGTTCTTC
many	TRBV29-1	TRBJ2-7	NA	CSVVYSNSYEQYF	TGCAGCGTTGTTTATAGCAATTCCTACGAGCAGTACTTC
NA	TRBV4-1	TRBJ2-2	TRBD2	CASSQDVVTSGPNTGELFF	TGTGCCAGCAGCCAAGATGTGGTGACTAGCGGGCCGAACACCGGGGAGCTGTTTTTT
few	TRBV12-3/TRBV12-4	TRBJ2-2	NA	CATMRQAAGELFF	TGTGCCACCATGAGGCAGGCTGCCGGGGAGCTGTTTTTT
NA	TRBV5-6	TRBJ2-1	TRBD1	CASSFGDRRGNEQFF	TGTGCCAGCAGCTTCGGGGACAGACGAGGAAATGAGCAGTTCTTC
NA	TRBV6-1	TRBJ2-3	TRBD1	CASSGIGQGTGDTQYF	TGTGCCAGCAGTGGAATCGGACAGGGAACGGGAGATACGCAGTATTTT
few	TRBV20-1	TRBJ2-7	NA	CSAITGPAYERYF	TGCAGTGCTATCACCGGGCCCGCCTACGAGCGGTACTTC
NA	TRBV28	TRBJ2-5	TRBD2	CASSFRLAGGDQETQYF	TGTGCCAGCAGTTTCCGGCTAGCGGGAGGGGACCAAGAGACCCAGTACTTC
many	TRBV28	TRBJ2-1	NA	CASSPSTRPYGNEQFF	TGTGCCAGCAGTCCGTCAACTAGGCCCTATGGCAATGAGCAGTTCTTC
many	TRBV29-1	TRBJ2-7	NA	CSVEAGTSGEQYF	TGCAGCGTTGAAGCCGGGACTTCGGGCGAGCAGTACTTC
many	TRBV11-3	TRBJ2-5	NA	CASSPQVGTQYF	TGTGCCAGCAGCCCCCAGGTTGGGACCCAGTACTTC
NA	TRBV5-5	TRBJ1-5	TRBD1	CASSLGAGGIQPQHF	TGTGCCAGCAGCTTGGGTGCAGGGGGCATTCAGCCCCAGCATTTT
few	TRBV5-4	TRBJ2-1	TRBD1	CASSSGQGVGYNEQFF	TGTGCCAGCAGCTCGGGACAGGGGGTAGGCTACAATGAGCAGTTCTTC
few	TRBV7-9	TRBJ1-5	NA	CASSPTPDQPQHF	TGTGCCAGCAGCCCGACGCCAGATCAGCCCCAGCATTTT